This T cell receptor (beta chain) was found in a study of Ad26.COV2.S vaccination and SARS-CoV-2 variants. Germline lookup yields CDR1 MGHRA and CDR2 YSYEKL. V lost 0 bases and J lost 3; bases outside the gene matches: 2. This CDR3 is built from 15 residues. Overall study findings and caveats: Reportedly, after vaccination the spike-specific CD8+ and CD4+ T cell responses displayed substantial breadth. Responses of T cells in total may have been underestimated by the TCR breadth and depth analyses. Vaccinees and placebo recipients showed similar non-spike TCR breadth.

Sequencing used immunoSEQ multiplex PCR; TCRdb keeps in-frame clones, though not all of them. The table lists around 370,000 clones, 92% of them singletons. Of note for this clone: Its target is not known.

This material consisted of peripheral blood, taken after recovery from COVID-19. The genes are TRBV4-1 and TRBJ1-5, with TRBD1 matching 7 bases. The TCR originated in a human donor who had recovered from COVID-19. The CDR3 is CASSQEGQFNQPQHF. CDR3 sequence (DNA): TGCGCCAGCAGCCAAGAGGGACAGTTCAATCAGCCCCAGCATTTT.